This T cell receptor beta chain was sequenced during a study of T cells expressing NK-cell markers. Background on the study: Sorted CD3+CD56+NKG2C+, CD3+CD56+NKG2C- and CD3+CD56-NKG2C+ T-cell subsets were beta-chain profiled. Seropositivity for HCMV was found in most of the eight sequenced donors, with one seronegative. Study-wide results and caveats: There were four donors in whom these clonotypes also led the CD3+CD56-NKG2C+ fraction.

From its re-call of the 5' RACE reads, TCRdb lists each CDR3 protein once, without DNA. Seen in this sample are around 550,000 distinct CDR3 sequences; the ten most common clones hold around 3.3%. A word on this clonotype: As yet, its antigen is unknown.

The CDR3 totals 18 residues. In germline, CDR1 is MDHEN, CDR2 SYDVKM. This clonotype originated in a man between 18 and 35 years old in good health. The chain combines TRBV28 with TRBJ2-7; TCRdb's D call of TRBD2 is untestable without DNA. Sequenced material: blood T cells: a sorted CD56 or NKG2C T cell subset, CD4+ or CD8+ T cells, or bulk PBMC T cells (not recorded which). CDR3 region: CASSAGTPRETSSYEQYF. Together with reference TRBV28 and TRBJ2-7, the CDR3 gives the full variable domain: DVKVTQSSRYLVKRTGEKVFLECVQDMDHENMFWYRQDPGLGLRLIYFSYDVKMKEKGDIPEGYSVSREKKERFSLILESASTNQTSMYLCASSAGTPRETSSYEQYFGPGTRLTVT.